This record looks at one T cell receptor beta chain sequence and its context. These data come from a study of blood T cell repertoires in COVID-19. Data came from immunoSEQ multiplex PCR; TCRdb stores just in-frame clones and leaves some out. In the table there are approximately 360,000 clones, around 83% of which are singletons. The V gene's germline CDR1 is MNHNY and CDR2 SVGAGI (reference sequence). The CDR3 covers 16 residues. V was clipped by 5 bases and J by 2 bases; unmatched bases: 7. The V and J genes are TRBV6-6 and TRBJ2-7; 12 bases are shared with TRBD1. The receptor's source is a woman between 45 and 60 years old who had recovered from COVID-19. Sequences were obtained from PBMCs or T cells enriched from blood (not recorded which). Written as DNA, the CDR3 is TGTGCCAGCAGTCCTATGCGGGACAGGGGGCCCTACGAGCAGTACTTC. It translates to CASSPMRDRGPYEQYF.